Below are 14 T cell receptor beta chains sequenced from a single sample in a study of radiotherapy plus CTLA-4 blockade in lung cancer. The repertoire was sequenced with immunoSEQ multiplex PCR; TCRdb's copy has only in-frame clones and lacks some. There are 80,000 or so clones in the sample; about 84% occur only once, and roughly 0.87% lies in the top ten. Sequenced material: peripheral blood, taken from a patient treated with radiotherapy plus ipilimumab. These receptors all stem from a human donor with non-small cell lung cancer who had stable disease on radiotherapy plus ipilimumab.

The rearrangement joins TRBV7-9 to TRBJ2-7; TRBD1 is a possible D gene (5 bases). Trimming shortened V by 5 bases and J by 4 bases, and 12 bases separated the two germline ends. CDR1 and CDR2 from the germline V gene are SEHNR and FQNEAQ (reference sequence). The CDR3 is 13 residues long. The CDR3 DNA sequence: TGTGCCAGCAGCCCCCCGACAGCATACGAGCAGTACTTC. It specifies CASSPPTAYEQYF.

The chain joins TRBV6-5 to TRBJ2-1, with D maybe TRBD2 (5 bases). Germline V gene data show CDR1 as MNHEY and CDR2 as SVGAGI. This CDR3 comprises 12 residues. Trimming stripped 8 bases from V and 9 bases from J, with 14 bases between. CDR3 region: CASGSRLSEQFF. The CDR3 DNA sequence: TGTGCCAGCGGGAGTAGACTCAGTGAGCAGTTCTTC.

J is TRBJ1-5 and V is TRBV11-2; weak D call: TRBD1 (5 bases). The CDR3 totals 17 residues. V lost 5 bases and J lost 1, with 18 bases in between. The germline CDR1 and CDR2 sequences are SGHAT and FQNNGV. The CDR3 nucleotides read TGTGCCAGCAGCCCCCGCGGTCAGGGCGAGAGCAATCAGCCCCAGCATTTT. It codes for CASSPRGQGESNQPQHF.

This chain joins TRBV2 and TRBJ2-2; 12 positions match TRBD2. From germline, CDR1 is SNHLY and CDR2 FYNNEI. The CDR3 covers 18 residues. The V and J ends lost 5 bases and 4 bases, in that order; junction bases with no gene match: 11. CDR3 in amino acids: CASSPLAGGPIGTGELFF. CDR3 bases: TGTGCCAGCAGTCCACTAGCGGGAGGACCTATTGGCACCGGGGAGCTGTTTTTT.

The rearrangement joins TRBV7-9 to TRBJ1-1; maybe TRBD1 (6 bases). The V gene lost 6 bases and the J gene lost 0 bases, with 14 bases spanning the gap. Germline lookup yields CDR1 SEHNR and CDR2 FQNEAQ (reference sequence). This CDR3 spans 15 amino acids. CDR3 region: CASRSDRGMNTEAFF. The CDR3 DNA follows: TGTGCCAGCAGGTCCGATAGGGGGATGAACACTGAAGCTTTCTTT.

The J gene is TRBJ1-3, the V gene TRBV9, with 9 positions matching TRBD1. Germline CDR1 reads SGDLS; CDR2 reads YYNGEE. The V and J ends lost 2 bases and 0 bases, in that order; junction bases with no gene match: 9. CDR3 length: 18 residues. DNA of the CDR3: TGTGCCAGCAGCGTTGGGACAGGGTTTGGCTACTCTGGAAACACCATATATTTT. Its protein product is CASSVGTGFGYSGNTIYF.

The J gene is TRBJ1-2, the V gene TRBV10-1; D remains ambiguous. The V end was cut by 4 bases, the J end by 3 bases, with 12 bases between. From germline, CDR1 is WNHNN and CDR2 SYGVQD (reference sequence). The length of the CDR3 is 14 residues. The DNA for the CDR3 is TGCGCCAGCAGTGGGAATCGGGCCTACTATGGCTACACCTTC. Protein: CASSGNRAYYGYTF.

This chain connects TRBV27 to TRBJ2-5; D ambiguous. The germline V gene has CDR1 MNHEY and CDR2 SMNVEV (reference sequence). Trimming cost V 3 bases and J 1 base, with 12 bases left between them. This CDR3 has 15 amino acids. The CDR3 DNA is TGTGCCAGCAGTTTTAGCACAGCCCTCCAAGAGACCCAGTACTTC. The encoded protein is CASSFSTALQETQYF.

The chain combines TRBV7-6 with TRBJ2-7; 10 bases match TRBD2. Germline V gene data show CDR1 as SGHVS and CDR2 as FNYEAQ. The CDR3 contains 17 residues. V dropped 4 bases and J dropped 5; count of bases not matched to a gene: 14. Here the CDR3 reads CASSSPSGGAGAHEQYF. The CDR3 DNA follows: TGTGCCAGCAGCTCGCCCAGCGGGGGGGCCGGCGCCCACGAGCAGTACTTC.

A few counts support this clone. This sequence joins TRBV5-6 and TRBJ2-7; D is uncertain. Trimming pared 0 bases from V and 2 bases from J, leaving 9 bases between. The CDR3 has 14 residues. Germline V gene data show CDR1 as SGHDT and CDR2 as YYEEEE. The CDR3: CASSLGAVTYEQYF. Here the CDR3 DNA reads TGTGCCAGCAGCTTGGGGGCAGTTACCTACGAGCAGTACTTC.

V usage is TRBV5-5 and J usage is TRBJ2-1, with TRBD1 identical over 11 bases. Germline assignment: CDR1 SGHKS and CDR2 YYEKEE (reference sequence). The CDR3 extends over 15 amino acids. Germline trimming cut 5 bases from V and 4 bases from J; bases unmatched to any gene: 5. The CDR3 bases are TGTGCCAGCAGTTGGACAGGGGGCGAGTACAATGAGCAGTTCTTC. Protein sequence: CASSWTGGEYNEQFF.

This rearrangement joins TRBV28 to TRBJ2-7, with 9 bases that match TRBD1. Germline V CDR1 and CDR2: MDHEN, SYDVKM. Trimming removed 1 base from V and 5 bases from J; junction bases left unmatched: 9. The CDR3 is made up of 16 amino acids. Here the CDR3 reads CASSLSGQGMVHEQYF. The CDR3 DNA reads TGTGCCAGCAGTTTATCGGGACAGGGTATGGTACACGAGCAGTACTTC.

This sequence joins TRBV9 and TRBJ2-3, with 9 bases that match TRBD2. The germline gives CDR1 SGDLS, CDR2 YYNGEE. The CDR3 length is 16 residues. V was pared by 2 bases and J by 2 bases, with 6 bases of the junction left unmatched. The CDR3 nucleotides read TGTGCCAGCAGCGTCGGTCTAGCGGGACCCACAGATACGCAGTATTTT. Protein: CASSVGLAGPTDTQYF.

The gene calls are TRBV7-3 and TRBJ1-1; D unresolved. The CDR3 length is 14 residues. CDR1 SGHTA and CDR2 FQGTGA come from the germline V gene. The V end was cut by 5 bases, the J end by 4 bases, with 14 bases between. In nucleotides, the CDR3 is TGTGCCAGCAGCCCAGAGGGTTGGGGCACTGAAGCTTTCTTT. It specifies CASSPEGWGTEAFF.